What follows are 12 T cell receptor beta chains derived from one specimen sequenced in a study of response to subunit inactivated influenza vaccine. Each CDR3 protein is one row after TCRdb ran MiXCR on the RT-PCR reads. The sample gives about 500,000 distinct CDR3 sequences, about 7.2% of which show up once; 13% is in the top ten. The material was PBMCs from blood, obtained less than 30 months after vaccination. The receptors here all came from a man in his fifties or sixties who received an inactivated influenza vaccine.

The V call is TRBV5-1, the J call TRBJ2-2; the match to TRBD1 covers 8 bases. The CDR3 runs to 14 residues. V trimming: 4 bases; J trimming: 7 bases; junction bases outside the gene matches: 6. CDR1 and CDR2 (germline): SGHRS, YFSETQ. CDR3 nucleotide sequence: TGCGCCAGCAGCCCAGGGGGCGTCGGCGGGGAGCTGTTTTTT. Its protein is CASSPGGVGGELFF. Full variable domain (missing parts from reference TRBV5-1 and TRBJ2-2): KAGVTQTPRYLIKTRGQQVTLSCSPISGHRSVSWYQQTPGQGLQFLFEYFSETQRNKGNFPGRFSGRQFSNSRSEMNVSTLELGDSALYLCASSPGGVGGELFFGEGSRLTVL.

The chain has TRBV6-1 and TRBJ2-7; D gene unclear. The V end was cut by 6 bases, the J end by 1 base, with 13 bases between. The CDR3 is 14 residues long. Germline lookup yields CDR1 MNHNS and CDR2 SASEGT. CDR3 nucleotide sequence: TGTGCCAGCAGCCCCTCACCAAATTCCTACGAGCAGTACTTC. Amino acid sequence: CASSPSPNSYEQYF.

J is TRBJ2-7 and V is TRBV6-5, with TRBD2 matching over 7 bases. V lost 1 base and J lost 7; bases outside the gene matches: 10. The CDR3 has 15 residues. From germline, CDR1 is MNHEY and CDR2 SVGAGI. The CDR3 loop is CASSYWGGSLGEQYF. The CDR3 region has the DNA TGTGCCAGCAGTTACTGGGGCGGGAGTTTGGGTGAGCAGTACTTC.

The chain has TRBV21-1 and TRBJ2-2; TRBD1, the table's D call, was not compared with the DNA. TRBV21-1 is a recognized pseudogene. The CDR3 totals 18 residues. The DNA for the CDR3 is TGTGCCAGCAGCAAAGGGGTGGACAGGGTCCCGAACACCGGGGAGCTGTTTTTT. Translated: CASSKGVDRVPNTGELFF.

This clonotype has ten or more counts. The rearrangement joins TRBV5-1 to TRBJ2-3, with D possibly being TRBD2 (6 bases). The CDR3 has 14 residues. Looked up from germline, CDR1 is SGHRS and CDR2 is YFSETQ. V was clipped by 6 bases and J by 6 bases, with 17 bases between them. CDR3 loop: CASTPGTPWDTQYF. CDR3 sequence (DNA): TGCGCCAGCACCCCAGGGACTCCCTGGGATACGCAGTATTTT.

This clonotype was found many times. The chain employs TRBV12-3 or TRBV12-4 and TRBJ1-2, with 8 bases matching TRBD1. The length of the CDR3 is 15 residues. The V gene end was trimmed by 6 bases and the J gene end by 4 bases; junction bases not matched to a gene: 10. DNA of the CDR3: TGTGCCAGCAGCCCCCTCAGGGGGCAGGGCTATGGCTACACCTTC. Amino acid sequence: CASSPLRGQGYGYTF.

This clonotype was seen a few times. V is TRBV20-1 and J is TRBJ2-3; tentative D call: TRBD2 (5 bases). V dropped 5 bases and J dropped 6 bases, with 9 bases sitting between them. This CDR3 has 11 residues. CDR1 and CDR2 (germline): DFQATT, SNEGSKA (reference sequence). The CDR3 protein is CSAERSDTQYF. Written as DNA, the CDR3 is TGCAGTGCTGAGCGGTCCGATACGCAGTATTTT.

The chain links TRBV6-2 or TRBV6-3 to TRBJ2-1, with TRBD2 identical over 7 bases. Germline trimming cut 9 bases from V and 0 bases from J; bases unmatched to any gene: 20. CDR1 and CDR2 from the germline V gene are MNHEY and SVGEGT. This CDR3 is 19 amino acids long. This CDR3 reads CASRDTPRGGPGSYNEQFF. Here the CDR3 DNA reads TGTGCCAGTAGAGATACCCCGAGGGGAGGGCCGGGCTCCTACAATGAGCAGTTCTTC.

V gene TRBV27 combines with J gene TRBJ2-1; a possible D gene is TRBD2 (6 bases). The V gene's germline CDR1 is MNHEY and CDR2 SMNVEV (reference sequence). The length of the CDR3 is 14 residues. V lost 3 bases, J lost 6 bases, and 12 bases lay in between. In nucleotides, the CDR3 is TGTGCCAGCAGTTTCGCGGGGAACCTCAATGAGCAGTTCTTC. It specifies CASSFAGNLNEQFF.

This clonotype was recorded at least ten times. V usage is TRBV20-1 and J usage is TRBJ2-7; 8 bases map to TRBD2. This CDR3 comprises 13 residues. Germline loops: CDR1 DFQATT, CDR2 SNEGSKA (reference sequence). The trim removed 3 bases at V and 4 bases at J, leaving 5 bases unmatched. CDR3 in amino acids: CSASSGGAYEQYF. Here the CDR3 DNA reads TGCAGTGCTAGTTCGGGGGGGGCTTACGAGCAGTACTTC.

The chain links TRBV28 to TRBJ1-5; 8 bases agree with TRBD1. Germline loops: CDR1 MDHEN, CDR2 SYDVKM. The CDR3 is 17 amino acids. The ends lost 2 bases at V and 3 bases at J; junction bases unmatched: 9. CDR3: CASSLAGTGKHNQPQHF. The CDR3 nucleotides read TGTGCCAGCAGTTTAGCTGGGACAGGAAAACACAATCAGCCCCAGCATTTT.

CDR3 sequence (DNA): TGTGCCAGCAGCCCCGCCTCCTCCACCGGGGAGCTGTTTTTT. Its protein product is CASSPASSTGELFF. This rearrangement joins TRBV4-2 to TRBJ2-2; D ambiguous. This CDR3 has 14 amino acids. Trimming removed 4 bases at V and 4 bases at J, with 10 bases between. The germline V gene encodes CDR1 LGHNA and CDR2 YNFKEQ.